This T cell receptor beta chain appears in the sequencing data of a study of blood T cell repertoires in COVID-19. The protocol was immunoSEQ multiplex PCR, while the TCRdb copy is restricted to in-frame clones and leaves out a portion. There are 250,000 to 350,000 clones in the sample; approximately 89% occur only once, and roughly 7% lies in the top ten. Germline V gives CDR1 ENHRY, CDR2 SYGVKD. Trimming cost V 4 bases and J 0 bases, with 11 bases left between them. This CDR3 has 15 amino acids. Sequencing input: peripheral blood. The TCR was taken from a woman aged 30 to 39 who had recovered from COVID-19. The chain is built from TRBV10-3 and TRBJ2-3, with D possibly matching TRBD1 (6 bases). In DNA, the CDR3 is TGTGCCATCAGTGTGACAGGCCCTAGCACAGATACGCAGTATTTT. It translates to CAISVTGPSTDTQYF.